This TCR beta chain emerged from a study of T-cell reconstitution after alpha-beta-depleted transplantation in children. This clonotype was seen a single time. The CDR3 loop spans 15 amino acids. V shed 4 bases, J shed 7 bases, and the junction held 8 bases outside the gene matches. Germline V lookup: CDR1 KGHDR, CDR2 SFDVKD. Unique molecular identifiers were used to barcode this TCRbeta library. TCRdb itself ran the PCR reads through MiXCR, one entry per CDR3 protein. The data show about 600,000 distinct CDR3 sequences, with roughly a tenth seen just once and about 4.2% held by the top ten. The sequences come from PBMCs from the stem cell graft donor, collected from the stem cell graft. This clonotype was sampled from a human donor who donated a stem cell graft to a child with acute myeloid leukemia. This chain links TRBV24-1 with TRBJ2-1; 8 nucleotides match TRBD2. CDR3 sequence: CATSEGSGTRNEQFF. The CDR3 DNA sequence: TGTGCCACCAGTGAGGGGTCTGGGACTAGGAATGAGCAGTTCTTC.